This entry lists 3 T cell receptor beta chains sequenced from one sample in a study of technical replicates of blood from a handful of donors. Profiled with immunoSEQ multiplex PCR; TCRdb holds only in-frame clones, not every one. Of approximately 17,000 clones detected, about 89% appear once; the ten largest clones hold around 10%. The source material was PBMCs. The receptors were sampled from a human donor in good health.

This chain links TRBV5-6 with TRBJ1-2, with D possibly TRBD1 on 6 matching bases. This CDR3 is built from 15 residues. The germline gives CDR1 SGHDT, CDR2 YYEEEE. Trimming removed 5 bases at V and 6 bases at J, with 20 bases between. This chain's CDR3 is CASRDPATGYDGYTF. The CDR3 bases are TGTGCCAGCAGGGACCCAGCTACAGGGTACGATGGCTACACCTTC.

The rearrangement uses TRBV5-4 and TRBJ2-3; 9 nucleotides line up with TRBD2. Germline CDR1 SGHNT, CDR2 YYREEE (reference sequence). J was trimmed by 0 bases and V by 4 bases; bases with no gene match: 6. The CDR3 is 16 residues long. The CDR3 DNA reads as TGTGCCAGCAGCACACGACTAGCGGTTAGCACAGATACGCAGTATTTT. Its protein product is CASSTRLAVSTDTQYF.

The J gene is TRBJ1-2, the V gene TRBV23-1; 7 bases agree with TRBD1. TRBV23-1 is given ORF status, its function remaining uncertain. The J segment lost 6 bases and the V segment lost 1 base, leaving 11 bases of the junction unmatched. The CDR3 is 16 amino acids. CDR3 DNA sequence: TGCGCCAGCAGTCAATGGTTCGGGACAGACGGAGATGGCTACACCTTC. Translating gives CASSQWFGTDGDGYTF.